Listed below are T cell receptor beta chains from one sample, sequenced in a study of CD8+ T cells in alopecia areata. TCRdb's table, derived via immunoSEQ multiplex PCR, lists solely in-frame clones and lacks some. The repertoire holds 200,000 to 250,000 clones, with more than 45% as singletons. Sequenced here: CD4+ T cells sorted from blood, sampled at week 0. These receptors all come from a human donor with alopecia areata. CDR3s include the opening cysteine and the closing phenylalanine or tryptophan. A D gene is named only where the DNA matches it firmly. Clone size appears in some rows only: once, few, many, or a class for an expanded clone.

NA	NA	TRBV6-5	TRBJ1-1	TGTGCCAGCAGTTCCCCGGGGACCCTCGGAGCGACTGAAGCTTTCTTT	CASSSPGTLGATEAFF
TRBD2	NA	TRBV18	TRBJ2-1	TGTGCCAGCTCCGACCGAAGCGGGGATGAGCAGTTCTTC	CASSDRSGDEQFF
NA	NA	TRBV9	TRBJ2-5	TGTGCCAGCAGCGTAGGAATAGGCGTCCGGGAGACCCAGTACTTC	CASSVGIGVRETQYF
NA	NA	TRBV2	TRBJ2-5	TGTGCCTGCGGACGGAAAGAGACCCAGTACTTC	CACGRKETQYF
NA	few	TRBV19	TRBJ1-2	TGTGCCAGTTCACCCGGGCAATATGGCTACACCTTC	CASSPGQYGYTF
TRBD1	once	TRBV6-4	TRBJ2-7	TGTGCCAGCAGTGACCTACAGGGGGCAAAGCAGTACTTC	CASSDLQGAKQYF
NA	NA	TRBV7-3	TRBJ1-1	TGTGCCAGCAGCTCCCAACCCAACACTGAAGCTTTCTTT	CASSSQPNTEAFF
TRBD1	once	TRBV18	TRBJ1-5	TGTGCCAGCTCACCACCTTCAGGACAGGGGAGCAATCAGCCCCAGCATTTT	CASSPPSGQGSNQPQHF
TRBD2	NA	TRBV5-1	TRBJ2-5	TGCGCCAGCAGCTTGGCAAATAGCGGGGCGCAAGAGACCCAGTACTTC	CASSLANSGAQETQYF
NA	NA	TRBV29-1	TRBJ1-1	TGCAGCGTTAGTCCCGGGGGAACGAACACTGAAGCTTTCTTT	CSVSPGGTNTEAFF
NA	NA	TRBV30	TRBJ2-1	TGTGCCTGGAGTCCCCATCCGGATGAGCAGTTCTTC	CAWSPHPDEQFF
TRBD1	NA	TRBV30	TRBJ1-1	TGTGCCTGGAGCCTACTCTTAGGACAGGGGGCGTCTGAAGCTTTCTTT	CAWSLLLGQGASEAFF
NA	NA	TRBV5-6	TRBJ2-2	TGTGCCAGCAGCCCGTCGGGGGACACCGGGGAGCTGTTTTTT	CASSPSGDTGELFF
TRBD1	NA	TRBV27	TRBJ1-2	TGTGCCAGCAGTTGGGACAGGGTCGGAGGCTACACCTTC	CASSWDRVGGYTF
NA	NA	TRBV29-1	TRBJ1-1	TGCAGCGTTGAATCAGGAGTGAACACTGAAGCTTTCTTT	CSVESGVNTEAFF
TRBD2	few	TRBV5-1	TRBJ2-3	TGCGCCAGCAGCTTGGCCGGGACTAGCGGGAGGACAGATACGCAGTATTTT	CASSLAGTSGRTDTQYF
TRBD1	few	TRBV6-1	TRBJ2-1	TGTGCCAGCAGATGGGACAGGGGGCGGGTTGTGCAGTTCTTC	CASRWDRGRVVQFF
NA	NA	TRBV29-1	TRBJ2-7	TGCAGCGTTGTGGGACGGGACAGGGGACTAGCGTTCTCCTACGAGCAGTACTTC	CSVVGRDRGLAFSYEQYF
NA	NA	TRBV12-2	TRBJ1-2	TGTGCAAGTCGCTTAGTTCCCGGTATAACGAGCGGCTACACCTTC	CASRLVPGITSGYTF
TRBD1	once	TRBV23-1	TRBJ2-3	TGCGCCAGCAGTCAGGGCAGGGGGCGAAATAGCACAGATACGCAGTATTTT	CASSQGRGRNSTDTQYF
NA	few	TRBV7-9	TRBJ2-7	TGTGCCAGCAGCAACACCTACGAGCAGTACTTC	CASSNTYEQYF
TRBD1	NA	TRBV7-9	TRBJ2-3	TGTGCCAGCAGCTCTACCGGGACAGGGTGGACAGATACGCAGTATTTT	CASSSTGTGWTDTQYF
TRBD2	few	TRBV7-9	TRBJ2-2	TGTGCCAGCAGCGGACTAGCGAACACCGGGGAGCTGTTTTTT	CASSGLANTGELFF
NA	NA	TRBV29-1	TRBJ2-5	TGCAGCGTTAGGACCCTTCTGAGCGAGACCCAGTACTTC	CSVRTLLSETQYF
TRBD1	NA	TRBV18	TRBJ2-5	TGTGCCAGCTCGCCGGGACAGAACCAAGAGACCCAGTACTTC	CASSPGQNQETQYF
TRBD1	NA	TRBV9	TRBJ2-7	TGTGCCAGCAGCGTCCGGACGGGACAGGGCTACGAGCAGTACTTC	CASSVRTGQGYEQYF
TRBD1	NA	TRBV5-1	TRBJ1-4	TGCGCCAGCAGCGCGGGACAGGAAAATGAAAAACTGTTTTTT	CASSAGQENEKLFF
NA	NA	TRBV5-6	TRBJ2-5	TGTGCCAGCAGCTTGCTCGAAGAGACCCAGTACTTC	CASSLLEETQYF
NA	once	TRBV11-2	TRBJ2-7	TGTGCCAGCAGTCTACAACAGGGCCTTTACGAGCAGTACTTC	CASSLQQGLYEQYF
TRBD1	NA	TRBV27	TRBJ2-4	TGTGCCAGCGCAAGAACCGGGACAGGGTTCATCCTTCAGTACTTC	CASARTGTGFILQYF
NA	NA	TRBV7-2	TRBJ2-5	TGTGCCAGCAGCTTAAGACCATCCGAGGCGACCCAGTACTTC	CASSLRPSEATQYF
TRBD2	NA	TRBV7-9	TRBJ2-1	TGTGCCAGCAGCTTAGGGACTAGCGGGAGTAAGCAGTTCTTC	CASSLGTSGSKQFF
TRBD2	once	TRBV30	TRBJ2-1	TGTGCCTGGAAACCTAGCGGGAGTTTCAATGAGCAGTTCTTC	CAWKPSGSFNEQFF
NA	NA	TRBV5-4	TRBJ1-4	TGTGCCAGCAGCTCCATTAATGAAAAACTGTTTTTT	CASSSINEKLFF
TRBD1	NA	TRBV29-1	TRBJ2-5	TGCAGCGTGGATAACCGGACAGGCCAAGAGACCCAGTACTTC	CSVDNRTGQETQYF
TRBD1	NA	TRBV30	TRBJ2-2	TGTGCCTGGACCCGGGAAGACAGGGTCCTCGGGGAGCTGTTTTTT	CAWTREDRVLGELFF
TRBD1	NA	TRBV27	TRBJ1-5	TGTGCCAGCAGTCTAATGAGGGGGCCGATAGGCAATCAGCCCCAGCATTTT	CASSLMRGPIGNQPQHF
NA	few	TRBV30	TRBJ2-1	TGTGCCTGGAGTTCGAGGGTCCCCTACAATGAGCAGTTCTTC	CAWSSRVPYNEQFF
NA	NA	TRBV30	TRBJ2-3	TGTGCCTGGAGGTCCTCAGCTAGCACAGATACGCAGTATTTT	CAWRSSASTDTQYF
TRBD1	NA	TRBV9	TRBJ1-2	TGTGCCAGCAGCCCAAGACAGGGGTCTGGCTACACCTTC	CASSPRQGSGYTF
TRBD2	NA	TRBV11-2	TRBJ2-7	TGTGCCAGCAGCTCAATTTACCCCTGGCGGGAGGCCTACGAGCAGTACTTC	CASSSIYPWREAYEQYF